The clone carrying this T cell receptor (beta chain) was seen a single time. The source of the sample is a study of blood T cell repertoires in COVID-19. Study context: T cells, B-cell-depleted T cells, or PBMCs supplied cDNA or gDNA.

The assay was immunoSEQ multiplex PCR, and TCRdb's table has in-frame clones only and misses some. The sample lists 210,000 or so clones; 65% to 80% were seen once. The germline V gene has CDR1 SGDLS and CDR2 YYNGEE. The CDR3 contains 12 residues. The V end lost 2 bases, the J end lost 6 bases, and 7 bases lay between the germline ends. The chain recombines TRBV9 with TRBJ2-3; D is unresolved. This TCR was sampled from a middle-aged man who had recovered from COVID-19. The specimen sequenced was peripheral blood. CDR3 DNA: TGTGCCAGCAGCGTTAACGGGGATACGCAGTATTTT. This sequence encodes CASSVNGDTQYF. Full variable domain (missing parts from reference TRBV9 and TRBJ2-3): DSGVTQTPKHLITATGQRVTLRCSPRSGDLSVYWYQQSLDQGLQFLIQYYNGEERAKGNILERFSAQQFPDLHSELNLSSLELGDSALYFCASSVNGDTQYFGPGTRLTVL.